This T cell receptor beta chain stems from a study of untreated major depressive disorder. Points from the study as a whole: In every subject, the five largest TRBV05-01 clones were private. TRBV05-01 (Vbeta 5.1) usage was higher in CD4+ T cells of depressed patients than controls.

Patients were free of psychiatric medication for at least 8 weeks. Participants with major medical conditions, Axis I/II comorbidities, regular medication or illicit drug use were excluded. About 95% CD4+ purity was typical by flow cytometry. This clone was seen a single time. As yet, its antigen is unknown. V was trimmed by 2 bases and J by 1 base, leaving 11 bases between them. Germline V gives CDR1 MNHNS, CDR2 SASEGT. The CDR3 extends over 15 amino acids. Clones were read by immunoSEQ multiplex PCR, and TCRdb kept only the in-frame ones, dropping some. This sample has some 13,000 clones, with 80% to 95% found just once.

Sequencing was performed on CD4+ T cells from PBMCs. The TCR sequence derives from a woman younger than 45 with major depressive disorder. This rearrangement joins TRBV6-1 to TRBJ1-1, with D possibly being TRBD1 (6 bases). CDR3 in amino acids: CASSEFPGANTEAFF. The DNA for the CDR3 is TGTGCCAGCAGTGAATTTCCAGGGGCGAACACTGAAGCTTTCTTT.